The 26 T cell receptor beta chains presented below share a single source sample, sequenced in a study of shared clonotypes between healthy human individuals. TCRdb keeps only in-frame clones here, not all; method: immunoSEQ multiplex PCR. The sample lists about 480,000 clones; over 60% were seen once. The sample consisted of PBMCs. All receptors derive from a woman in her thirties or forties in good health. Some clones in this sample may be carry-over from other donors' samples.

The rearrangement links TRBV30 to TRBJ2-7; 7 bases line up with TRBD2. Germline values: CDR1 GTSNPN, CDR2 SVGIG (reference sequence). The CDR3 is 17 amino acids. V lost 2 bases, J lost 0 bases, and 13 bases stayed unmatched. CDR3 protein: CAWSQASGSQRSYEQYF. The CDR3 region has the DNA TGTGCCTGGAGTCAGGCTAGCGGAAGCCAGCGCTCCTACGAGCAGTACTTC.

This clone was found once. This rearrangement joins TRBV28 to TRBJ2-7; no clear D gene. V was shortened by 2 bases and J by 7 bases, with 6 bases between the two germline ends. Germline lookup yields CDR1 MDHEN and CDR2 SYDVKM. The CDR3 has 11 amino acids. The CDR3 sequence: CASSLREEQYF. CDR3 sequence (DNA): TGTGCCAGCAGTTTAAGGGAAGAGCAGTACTTC.

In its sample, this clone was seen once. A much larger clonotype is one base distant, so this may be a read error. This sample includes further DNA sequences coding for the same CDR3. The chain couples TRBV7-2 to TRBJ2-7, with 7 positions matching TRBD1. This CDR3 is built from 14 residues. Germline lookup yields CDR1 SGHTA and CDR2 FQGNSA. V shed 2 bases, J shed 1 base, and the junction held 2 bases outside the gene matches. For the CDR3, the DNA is TGTGCCAGCAGCTTAAACAGGGGTTCCTACGAGCAGTACTTC. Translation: CASSLNRGSYEQYF.

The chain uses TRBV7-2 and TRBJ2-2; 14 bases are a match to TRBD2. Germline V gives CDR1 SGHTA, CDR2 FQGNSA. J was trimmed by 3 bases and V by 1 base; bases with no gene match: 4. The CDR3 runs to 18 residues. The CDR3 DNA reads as TGTGCCAGCAGCTTAGGTCGACTAGCGGGAGGGGACACCGGGGAGCTGTTTTTT. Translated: CASSLGRLAGGDTGELFF.

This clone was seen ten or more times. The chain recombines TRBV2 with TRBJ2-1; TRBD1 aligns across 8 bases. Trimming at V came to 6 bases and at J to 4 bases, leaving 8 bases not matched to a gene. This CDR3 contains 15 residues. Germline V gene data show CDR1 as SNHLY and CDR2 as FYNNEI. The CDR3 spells CASRRGTGGYNEQFF. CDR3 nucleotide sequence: TGTGCCAGCAGGAGGGGGACAGGCGGATACAATGAGCAGTTCTTC.

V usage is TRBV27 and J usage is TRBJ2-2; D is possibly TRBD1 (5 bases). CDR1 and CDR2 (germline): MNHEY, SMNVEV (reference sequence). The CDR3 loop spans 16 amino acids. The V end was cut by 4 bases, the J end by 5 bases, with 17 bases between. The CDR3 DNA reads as TGTGCCAGCAGTTACCTACCCGAGACAGAGACCGGGGAGCTGTTTTTT. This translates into CASSYLPETETGELFF.

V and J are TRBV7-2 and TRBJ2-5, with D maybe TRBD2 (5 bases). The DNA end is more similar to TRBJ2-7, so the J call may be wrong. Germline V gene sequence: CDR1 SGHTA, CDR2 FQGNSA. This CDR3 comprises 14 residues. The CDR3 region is CASSFIGSTYEQYF. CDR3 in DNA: TGTGCCAGCAGCTTTATTGGGAGTACCTACGAGCAGTACTTC.

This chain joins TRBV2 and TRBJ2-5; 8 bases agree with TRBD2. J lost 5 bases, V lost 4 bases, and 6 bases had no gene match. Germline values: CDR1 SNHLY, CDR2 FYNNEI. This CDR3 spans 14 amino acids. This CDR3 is CASSASGRGETQYF. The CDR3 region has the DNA TGTGCCAGCAGTGCCAGCGGGAGAGGGGAGACCCAGTACTTC.

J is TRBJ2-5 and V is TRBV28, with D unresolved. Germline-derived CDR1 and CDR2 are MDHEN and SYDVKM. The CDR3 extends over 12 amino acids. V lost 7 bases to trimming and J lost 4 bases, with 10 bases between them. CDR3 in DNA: TGTGCCAGCACCCTCGGAACAGAGACCCAGTACTTC. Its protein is CASTLGTETQYF. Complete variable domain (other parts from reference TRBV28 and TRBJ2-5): DVKVTQSSRYLVKRTGEKVFLECVQDMDHENMFWYRQDPGLGLRLIYFSYDVKMKEKGDIPEGYSVSREKKERFSLILESASTNQTSMYLCASTLGTETQYFGPGTRLLVL.

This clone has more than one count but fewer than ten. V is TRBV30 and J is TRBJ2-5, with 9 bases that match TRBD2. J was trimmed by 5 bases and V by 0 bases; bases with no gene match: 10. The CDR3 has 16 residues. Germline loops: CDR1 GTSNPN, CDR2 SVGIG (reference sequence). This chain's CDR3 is CAWSVGVAGGPETQYF. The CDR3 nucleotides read TGTGCCTGGAGTGTAGGGGTCGCGGGAGGGCCGGAGACCCAGTACTTC.

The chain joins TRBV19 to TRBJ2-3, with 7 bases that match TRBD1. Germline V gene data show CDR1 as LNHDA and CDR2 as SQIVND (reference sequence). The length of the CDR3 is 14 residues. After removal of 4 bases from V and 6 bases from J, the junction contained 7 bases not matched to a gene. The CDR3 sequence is CASSTTGVGDTQYF. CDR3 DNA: TGTGCCAGTAGTACAACAGGGGTTGGGGATACGCAGTATTTT. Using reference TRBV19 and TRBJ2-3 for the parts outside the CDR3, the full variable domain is DGGITQSPKYLFRKEGQNVTLSCEQNLNHDAMYWYRQDPGQGLRLIYYSQIVNDFQKGDIAEGYSVSREKKESFPLTVTSAQKNPTAFYLCASSTTGVGDTQYFGPGTRLTVL.

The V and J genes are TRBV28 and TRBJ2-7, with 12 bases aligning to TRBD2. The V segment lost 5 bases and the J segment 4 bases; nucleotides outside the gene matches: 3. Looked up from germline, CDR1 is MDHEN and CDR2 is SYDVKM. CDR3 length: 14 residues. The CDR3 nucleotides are TGTGCCAGCAGTCGGACTAGCGGGAAATACGAGCAGTACTTC. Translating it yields CASSRTSGKYEQYF.

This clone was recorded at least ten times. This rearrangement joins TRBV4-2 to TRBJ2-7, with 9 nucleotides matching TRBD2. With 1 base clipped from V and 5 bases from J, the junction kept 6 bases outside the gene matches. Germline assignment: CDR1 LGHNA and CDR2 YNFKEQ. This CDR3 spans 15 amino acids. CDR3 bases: TGTGCCAGCAGCCAAGGAGCGGGAGGCGTCGACGAGCAGTACTTC. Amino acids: CASSQGAGGVDEQYF.

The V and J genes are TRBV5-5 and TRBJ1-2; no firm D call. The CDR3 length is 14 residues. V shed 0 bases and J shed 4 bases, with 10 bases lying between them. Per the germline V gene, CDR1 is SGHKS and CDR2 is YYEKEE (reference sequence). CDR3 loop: CASSLESASYGYTF. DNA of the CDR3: TGTGCCAGCAGCTTGGAGTCGGCTTCCTATGGCTACACCTTC.

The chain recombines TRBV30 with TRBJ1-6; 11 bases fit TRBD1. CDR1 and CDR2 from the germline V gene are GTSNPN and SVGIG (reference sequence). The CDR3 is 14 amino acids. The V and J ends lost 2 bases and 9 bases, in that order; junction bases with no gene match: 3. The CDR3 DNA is TGTGCCTGGAGTCTCGGGACAGGGGGTTCACCCCTCCACTTT. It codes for CAWSLGTGGSPLHF.

This chain's CDR3 is CASRSRLAGESDTQYF. The CDR3 DNA is TGTGCCAGCAGGTCCAGACTAGCGGGAGAATCCGATACGCAGTATTTT. The chain employs TRBV11-2 and TRBJ2-3; 12 positions agree with TRBD2. Germline CDR1 and CDR2: SGHAT and FQNNGV. The CDR3 sequence is 16 residues long. Germline trimming cut 6 bases from V and 6 bases from J; bases unmatched to any gene: 10.

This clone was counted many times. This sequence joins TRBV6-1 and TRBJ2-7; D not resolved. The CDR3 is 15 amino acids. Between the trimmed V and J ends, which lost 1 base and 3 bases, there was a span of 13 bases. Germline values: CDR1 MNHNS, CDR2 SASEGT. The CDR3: CASSEGPQVVYEQYF. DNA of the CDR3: TGTGCCAGCAGTGAAGGACCCCAGGTAGTCTACGAGCAGTACTTC.

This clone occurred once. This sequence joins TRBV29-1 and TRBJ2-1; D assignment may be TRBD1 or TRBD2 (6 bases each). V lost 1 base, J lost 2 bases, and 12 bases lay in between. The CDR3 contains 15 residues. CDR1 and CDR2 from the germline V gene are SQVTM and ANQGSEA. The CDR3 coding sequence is TGCAGCGTTGAAGTTTACGGGGGCGCCTACAATGAGCAGTTCTTC. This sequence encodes CSVEVYGGAYNEQFF.

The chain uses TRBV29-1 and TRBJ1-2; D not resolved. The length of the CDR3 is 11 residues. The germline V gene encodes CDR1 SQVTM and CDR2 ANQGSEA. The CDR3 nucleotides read TGCGGCAAGTCCTCAAACTATGGCTACACCTTC. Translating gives CGKSSNYGYTF.

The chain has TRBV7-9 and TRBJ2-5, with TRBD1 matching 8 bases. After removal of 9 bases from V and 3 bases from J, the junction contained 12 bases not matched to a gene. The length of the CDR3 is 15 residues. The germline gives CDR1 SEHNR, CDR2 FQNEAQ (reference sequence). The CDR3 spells CASSDGQGQKETQYF. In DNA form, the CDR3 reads TGTGCCAGTTCGGATGGACAGGGTCAAAAAGAGACCCAGTACTTC.

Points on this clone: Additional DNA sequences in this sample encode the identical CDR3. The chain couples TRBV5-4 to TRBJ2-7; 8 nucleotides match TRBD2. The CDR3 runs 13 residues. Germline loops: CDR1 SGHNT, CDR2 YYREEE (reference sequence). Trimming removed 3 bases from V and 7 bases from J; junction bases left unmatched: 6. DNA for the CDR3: TGTGCCAGCAGCTCTGGACTAGCCCGTGAGCAGTACTTC. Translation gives CASSSGLAREQYF. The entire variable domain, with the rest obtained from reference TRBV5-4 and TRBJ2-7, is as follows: ETGVTQSPTHLIKTRGQQVTLRCSSQSGHNTVSWYQQALGQGPQFIFQYYREEENGRGNFPPRFSGLQFPNYSSELNVNALELDDSALYLCASSSGLAREQYFGPGTRLTVT.

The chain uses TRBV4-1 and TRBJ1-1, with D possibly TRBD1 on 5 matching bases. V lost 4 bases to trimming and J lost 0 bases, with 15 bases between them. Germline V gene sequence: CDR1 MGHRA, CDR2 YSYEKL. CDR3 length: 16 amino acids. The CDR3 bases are TGCGCCAGCAGCCGAAGCCGGGGGAGACTGAACACTGAAGCTTTCTTT. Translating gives CASSRSRGRLNTEAFF.

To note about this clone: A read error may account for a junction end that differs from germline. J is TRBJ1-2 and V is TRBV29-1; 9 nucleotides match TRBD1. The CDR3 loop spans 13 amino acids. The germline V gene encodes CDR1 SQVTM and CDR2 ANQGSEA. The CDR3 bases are TGCGGCGTTGGGACAGGGAGGGACTATGGCTACACCTTC. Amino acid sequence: CGVGTGRDYGYTF.

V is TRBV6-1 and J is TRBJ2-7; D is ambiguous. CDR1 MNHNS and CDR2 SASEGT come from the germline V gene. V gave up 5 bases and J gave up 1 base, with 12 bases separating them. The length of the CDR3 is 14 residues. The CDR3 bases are TGTGCCAGCAGTATCGCCATACCATCCTACGAGCAGTACTTC. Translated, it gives CASSIAIPSYEQYF.

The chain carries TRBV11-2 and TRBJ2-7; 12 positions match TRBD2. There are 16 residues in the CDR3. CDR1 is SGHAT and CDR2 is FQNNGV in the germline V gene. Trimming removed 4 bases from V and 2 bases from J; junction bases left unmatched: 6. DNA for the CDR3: TGTGCCAGCAGCTCCCGGCTAGCGGGAGGGCCCTACGAGCAGTACTTC. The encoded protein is CASSSRLAGGPYEQYF.

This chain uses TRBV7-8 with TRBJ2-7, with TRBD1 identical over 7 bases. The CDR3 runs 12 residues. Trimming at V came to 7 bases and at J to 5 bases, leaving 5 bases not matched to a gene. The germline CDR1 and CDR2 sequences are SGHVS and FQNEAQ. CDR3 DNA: TGTGCCAGCACCCTCGGGACAGACGAGCAGTACTTC. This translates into CASTLGTDEQYF.